Each of the 22 T cell receptor beta chains below was sequenced from the same sample in a study of cytomegalovirus exposure and HLA in healthy donors. Using immunoSEQ multiplex PCR, the repertoire was profiled, and TCRdb retains in-frame clones only, with some absent. The sample yields 100,000 to 150,000 clones, 90% to 95% seen once. The sequenced sample was PBMCs. All receptors derive from a woman between 18 and 29 years old in good health and CMV-seronegative.

The chain links TRBV6-1 to TRBJ1-5; D perhaps matches TRBD1 (6 bases). This CDR3 is 17 amino acids long. The germline CDR1 and CDR2 sequences are MNHNS and SASEGT. V was trimmed by 4 bases and J by 0 bases, leaving 16 bases between them. The CDR3 DNA reads TGTGCCAGCAGTGGACAAGACAGGATCTATAGCAATCAGCCCCAGCATTTT. Its protein product is CASSGQDRIYSNQPQHF.

The sample holds a few counts of this clone. This chain links TRBV5-5 with TRBJ1-4; unclear D gene. Trimming pared 0 bases from V and 8 bases from J, leaving 8 bases between. The CDR3 is made up of 13 amino acids. Germline CDR1 reads SGHKS; CDR2 reads YYEKEE (reference sequence). The CDR3 reads CASSLVPGEKLFF. Written as DNA, the CDR3 is TGTGCCAGCAGCTTGGTGCCGGGGGAAAAACTGTTTTTT.

The chain joins TRBV28 to TRBJ1-2; tentatively, D is TRBD1 (5 bases). Germline CDR1 reads MDHEN; CDR2 reads SYDVKM. V was pared by 5 bases and J by 5 bases, with 12 bases between. The CDR3 loop spans 13 amino acids. The CDR3 here is CASSPEGLYGYTF. In DNA, the CDR3 is TGTGCCAGCAGTCCGGAGGGGTTATATGGCTACACCTTC.

This chain's CDR3 is CASKPPGTGPYNEQFF. The DNA of the CDR3 is TGCGCCAGCAAGCCCCCCGGGACAGGGCCCTACAATGAGCAGTTCTTC. This chain joins TRBV4-1 and TRBJ2-1; TRBD1 aligns across 9 bases. CDR1 is MGHRA and CDR2 is YSYEKL in the germline V gene. The V segment lost 7 bases and the J segment 2 bases; nucleotides outside the gene matches: 9. The CDR3 length is 16 residues.

CDR3 DNA: TGTGCCAGCAGGTCACTAGCGGGAGTACAAGAGACCCAGTACTTC. It specifies CASRSLAGVQETQYF. V is TRBV5-6 and J is TRBJ2-5; 11 nucleotides match TRBD2. Trimming took 5 bases from V and 2 from J; bases not matched to a gene: 5. This CDR3 has 15 residues. CDR1 and CDR2 (germline): SGHDT, YYEEEE.

The chain has TRBV28 and TRBJ1-2, with no clear D. V gave up 8 bases and J gave up 8 bases, with 18 bases separating them. CDR1 is MDHEN, CDR2 SYDVKM, per germline. The CDR3 totals 13 residues. In nucleotides, the CDR3 is TGTGCCAGCTGCATAGGGCGTAGCGGCGGCTACACCTTC. This encodes CASCIGRSGGYTF.

The chain couples TRBV7-2 to TRBJ2-3, with 7 bases that match TRBD2. This CDR3 spans 14 amino acids. V gave up 5 bases and J gave up 4 bases; unmatched junction bases: 6. CDR1 and CDR2 (germline): SGHTA, FQGNSA. The CDR3 is CASSPGLDADTQYF. The CDR3, as DNA: TGTGCCAGCAGCCCCGGACTAGACGCAGATACGCAGTATTTT.

The chain joins TRBV7-2 to TRBJ2-3; 10 nucleotides match TRBD2. The CDR3 loop spans 16 amino acids. Trimming took 6 bases from V and 2 from J; bases not matched to a gene: 8. Germline CDR1 and CDR2: SGHTA and FQGNSA. The CDR3, as DNA: TGTGCCAGCAGTCCTAGCGGGAGTCCCTACACAGATACGCAGTATTTT. As protein: CASSPSGSPYTDTQYF.

The rearrangement joins TRBV30 to TRBJ2-1; D possibly corresponds to TRBD1 (7 bases). Germline V lookup: CDR1 GTSNPN, CDR2 SVGIG (reference sequence). V lost 3 bases and J lost 5, with 11 bases in between. The CDR3 totals 13 residues. CDR3 bases: TGTGCCTGGAGCAGGGGGGCGAACAATGAGCAGTTCTTC. Its translation: CAWSRGANNEQFF.

V and J are TRBV28 and TRBJ1-2; unclear D gene. Trimming left V 6 bases short and J 8 bases short, with 10 bases between. The CDR3 contains 11 residues. Looked up from germline, CDR1 is MDHEN and CDR2 is SYDVKM. The chain's CDR3 is CASSSPTGYTF. The CDR3 DNA follows: TGTGCCAGCAGCTCCCCTACCGGCTACACCTTC.

V usage is TRBV5-1 and J usage is TRBJ2-7, with 7 bases identical to TRBD2. The CDR3 extends over 16 amino acids. Germline V gives CDR1 SGHRS, CDR2 YFSETQ. V shed 3 bases and J 1 base; nucleotides not matched to a gene: 10. DNA of the CDR3: TGCGCCAGCAGCTCAGTGGGGGAGGGGAGTTCCTACGAGCAGTACTTC. Its protein is CASSSVGEGSSYEQYF.

The chain is built from TRBV19 and TRBJ2-1, with D perhaps TRBD2 (7 bases). The germline CDR1 and CDR2 sequences are LNHDA and SQIVND (reference sequence). V dropped 8 bases and J dropped 10 bases, with 21 bases sitting between them. This CDR3 is built from 14 residues. In DNA, the CDR3 is TGTGCCAGTCGGGTATGGGGGGGGGCCGGGGAGCAGTTCTTC. This gives the protein CASRVWGGAGEQFF.

The chain has TRBV27 and TRBJ2-7, with D perhaps TRBD2 (6 bases). The CDR3 runs 15 residues. Trimming took 2 bases from V and 1 from J, leaving 12 bases between them. Germline V gene data show CDR1 as MNHEY and CDR2 as SMNVEV (reference sequence). CDR3 nucleotides: TGTGCCAGCAGTTTAACCGGGACTCCTTCCTACGAGCAGTACTTC. Translating it yields CASSLTGTPSYEQYF.

The chain couples TRBV5-1 to TRBJ2-1; TRBD2 agrees at 8 bases. The germline V gene has CDR1 SGHRS and CDR2 YFSETQ. The CDR3 loop spans 14 amino acids. V shed 4 bases and J 1 base; nucleotides not matched to a gene: 1. The CDR3 region has the DNA TGCGCCAGCAGCACGGGAGGGTCCTACAATGAGCAGTTCTTC. It is translated as CASSTGGSYNEQFF.

The J gene is TRBJ1-1, the V gene TRBV10-3, with 8 bases lining up with TRBD1. The CDR3 covers 14 residues. Germline V gene sequence: CDR1 ENHRY, CDR2 SYGVKD. With 6 bases clipped from V and 1 base from J, the junction kept 4 bases outside the gene matches. For the CDR3, the DNA is TGTGCCATCAGGGCCGGACAGGGGAACACTGAAGCTTTCTTT. It encodes CAIRAGQGNTEAFF.

A single count supports this clone. This chain links TRBV2 with TRBJ1-1; D not certain. V was cut by 5 bases and J by 1 base, with 11 bases left in between. Per germline, CDR1 SNHLY and CDR2 FYNNEI. The CDR3 extends over 14 amino acids. DNA for the CDR3: TGTGCCAGCAGTCTAGCGGTGACGAACACTGAAGCTTTCTTT. This gives the protein CASSLAVTNTEAFF.

The rearrangement links TRBV7-9 to TRBJ1-3, with a possible D match to TRBD1 (5 bases). Trimming cost V 5 bases and J 1 base, with 15 bases left between them. Germline lookup yields CDR1 SEHNR and CDR2 FQNEAQ (reference sequence). This CDR3 is 16 amino acids long. The CDR3 bases are TGTGCCAGCAGCAAGACAGTGTACCCTTCTGGAAACACCATATATTTT. Its protein product is CASSKTVYPSGNTIYF. Full variable domain (rest looked up from reference TRBV7-9 and TRBJ1-3): DTGVSQNPRHKITKRGQNVTFRCDPISEHNRLYWYRQTLGQGPEFLTYFQNEAQLEKSRLLSDRFSAERPKGSFSTLEIQRTEQGDSAMYLCASSKTVYPSGNTIYFGEGSWLTVV.

The V call is TRBV7-3, the J call TRBJ2-3, with D perhaps matching TRBD2 (6 bases). Germline CDR1 SGHTA, CDR2 FQGTGA. The V and J ends lost 4 bases and 1 base respectively, with 15 bases between them. The CDR3 sequence is 16 residues long. Here the CDR3 reads CASSSGRGWGTDTQYF. CDR3 bases: TGTGCCAGCAGCTCCGGGCGGGGATGGGGCACAGATACGCAGTATTTT.

This clone was counted only a few times. V usage is TRBV19 and J usage is TRBJ2-1, with D perhaps TRBD2 (6 bases). Trimming stripped 6 bases from V and 0 bases from J, with 15 bases between. Germline values: CDR1 LNHDA, CDR2 SQIVND (reference sequence). CDR3 length: 16 residues. DNA for the CDR3: TGTGCCAGTAGAGGCTTAGGGAGGCGCTCCTACAATGAGCAGTTCTTC. Encoded protein: CASRGLGRRSYNEQFF. Full variable domain (rest looked up from reference TRBV19 and TRBJ2-1): DGGITQSPKYLFRKEGQNVTLSCEQNLNHDAMYWYRQDPGQGLRLIYYSQIVNDFQKGDIAEGYSVSREKKESFPLTVTSAQKNPTAFYLCASRGLGRRSYNEQFFGPGTRLTVL.

This clone was counted a few times. The chain has TRBV28 and TRBJ2-1, with 14 positions matching TRBD2. Germline lookup yields CDR1 MDHEN and CDR2 SYDVKM. The V gene end was trimmed by 7 bases and the J gene end by 3 bases; junction bases not matched to a gene: 8. This CDR3 is built from 17 residues. CDR3: CASIRLAGGPGYNEQFF. The CDR3 nucleotides read TGTGCCAGCATACGACTAGCGGGAGGGCCGGGCTACAATGAGCAGTTCTTC.

The genes are TRBV2 and TRBJ2-1; 10 positions agree with TRBD2. This CDR3 has 16 residues. V lost 4 bases, J lost 7 bases, and 10 bases stayed unmatched. Germline assignment: CDR1 SNHLY and CDR2 FYNNEI. CDR3 in amino acids: CASSGPPSGRSNEQFF. In nucleotides, the CDR3 is TGTGCCAGCAGTGGACCCCCTAGCGGGAGATCGAATGAGCAGTTCTTC. The variable domain in full, completed from reference TRBV2 and TRBJ2-1, reads EPEVTQTPSHQVTQMGQEVILRCVPISNHLYFYWYRQILGQKVEFLVSFYNNEISEKSEIFDDQFSVERPDGSNFTLKIRSTKLEDSAMYFCASSGPPSGRSNEQFFGPGTRLTVL.

This chain uses TRBV7-2 with TRBJ2-3; the match to TRBD1 covers 9 bases. The CDR3 length is 15 residues. Germline CDR1 and CDR2: SGHTA and FQGNSA. V dropped 4 bases and J dropped 1; count of bases not matched to a gene: 3. CDR3 in amino acids: CASSYRDRGTDTQYF. The DNA for the CDR3 is TGTGCCAGCAGCTATCGGGACAGGGGCACAGATACGCAGTATTTT.